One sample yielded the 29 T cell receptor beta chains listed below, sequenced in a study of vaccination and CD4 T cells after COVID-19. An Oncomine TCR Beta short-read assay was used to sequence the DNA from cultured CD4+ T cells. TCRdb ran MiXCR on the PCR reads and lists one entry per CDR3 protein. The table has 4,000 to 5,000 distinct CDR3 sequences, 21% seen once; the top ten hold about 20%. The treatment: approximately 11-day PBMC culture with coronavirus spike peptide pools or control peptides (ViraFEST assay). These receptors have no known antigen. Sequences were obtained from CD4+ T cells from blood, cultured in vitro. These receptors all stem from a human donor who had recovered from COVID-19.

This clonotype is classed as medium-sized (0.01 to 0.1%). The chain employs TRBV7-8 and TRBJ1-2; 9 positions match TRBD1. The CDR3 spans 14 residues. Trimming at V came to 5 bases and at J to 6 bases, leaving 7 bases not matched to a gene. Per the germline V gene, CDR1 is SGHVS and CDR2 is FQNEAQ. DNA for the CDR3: TGTGCCAGCAGCCTAACCCGACAGGGGGATGGCTACACCTTC. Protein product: CASSLTRQGDGYTF.

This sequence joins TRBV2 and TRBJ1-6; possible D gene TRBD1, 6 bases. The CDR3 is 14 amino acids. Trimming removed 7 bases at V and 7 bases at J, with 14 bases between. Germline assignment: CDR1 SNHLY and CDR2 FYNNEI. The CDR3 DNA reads TGTGCCAGCAACCACGGGGGCCGGAATTCACCCCTCCACTTT. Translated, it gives CASNHGGRNSPLHF.

Written as DNA, the CDR3 is TGTGCCAGCAGTCCCCCGAGTGGAGGGTCCACAGATACGCAGTATTTT. Encoded protein: CASSPPSGGSTDTQYF. The chain carries TRBV12-3 or TRBV12-4 and TRBJ2-3; maybe TRBD2 (6 bases). V dropped 5 bases and J dropped 2 bases, with 17 bases sitting between them. This CDR3 has 16 amino acids.

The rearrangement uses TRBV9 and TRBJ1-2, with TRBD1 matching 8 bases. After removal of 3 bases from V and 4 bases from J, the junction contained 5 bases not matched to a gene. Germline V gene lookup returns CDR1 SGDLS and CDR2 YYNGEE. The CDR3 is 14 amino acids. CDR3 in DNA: TGTGCCAGCAGCGCTGGACAGGGCTCCTATGGCTACACCTTC. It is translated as CASSAGQGSYGYTF.

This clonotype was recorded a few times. CDR3 nucleotide sequence: TGCAGTGCTCGCGATGGAGGGGTTGTTGGCTACACCTTC. Protein product: CSARDGGVVGYTF. The V call is TRBV20-1, the J call TRBJ1-2; a possible D gene is TRBD1 (5 bases). Germline V gene lookup returns CDR1 DFQATT and CDR2 SNEGSKA (reference sequence). This CDR3 is 13 amino acids long. V lost 5 bases and J lost 7, with 17 bases in between.

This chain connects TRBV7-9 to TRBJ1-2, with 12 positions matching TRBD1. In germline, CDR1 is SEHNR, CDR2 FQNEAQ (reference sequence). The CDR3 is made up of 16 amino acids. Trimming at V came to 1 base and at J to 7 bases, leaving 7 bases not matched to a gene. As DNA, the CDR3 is TGTGCCAGCAGCTTAGTCGGGGACAGGGGGCACAGTGGCTACACCTTC. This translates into CASSLVGDRGHSGYTF.

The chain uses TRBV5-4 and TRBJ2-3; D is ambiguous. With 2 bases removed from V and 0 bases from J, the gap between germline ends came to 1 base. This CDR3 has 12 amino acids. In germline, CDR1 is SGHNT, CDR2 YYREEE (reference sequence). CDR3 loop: CASSFSTDTQYF. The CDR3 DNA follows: TGTGCCAGCAGCTTTAGCACAGATACGCAGTATTTT.

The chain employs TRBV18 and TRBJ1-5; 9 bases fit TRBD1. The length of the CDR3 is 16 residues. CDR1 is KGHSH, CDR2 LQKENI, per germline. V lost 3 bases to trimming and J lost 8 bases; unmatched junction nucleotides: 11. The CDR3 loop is CASSPTLATGGKPQHF. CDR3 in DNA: TGTGCCAGCTCACCCACTCTTGCAACAGGGGGCAAGCCCCAGCATTTT.

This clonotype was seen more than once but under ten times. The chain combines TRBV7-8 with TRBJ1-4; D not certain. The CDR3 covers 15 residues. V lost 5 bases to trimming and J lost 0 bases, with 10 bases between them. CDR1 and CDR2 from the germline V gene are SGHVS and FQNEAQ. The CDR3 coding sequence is TGTGCCAGCAGCCTCGGCTGGTCAACTAATGAAAAACTGTTTTTT. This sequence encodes CASSLGWSTNEKLFF.

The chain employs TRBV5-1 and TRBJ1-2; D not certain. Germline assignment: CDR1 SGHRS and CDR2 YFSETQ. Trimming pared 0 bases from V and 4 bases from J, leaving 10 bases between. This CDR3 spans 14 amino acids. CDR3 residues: CASSLEQKGYGYTF. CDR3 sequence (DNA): TGCGCCAGCAGCTTGGAACAGAAGGGCTATGGCTACACCTTC.

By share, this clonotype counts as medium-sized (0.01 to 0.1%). In DNA form, the CDR3 reads TGTGCCAGCAGCTTAGGTCACACCGGGGAGCTGTTTTTT. Protein product: CASSLGHTGELFF. The rearrangement links TRBV7-9 to TRBJ2-2; D ambiguous. V shed 1 base and J shed 3 bases, with 3 bases lying between them. The germline V gene encodes CDR1 SEHNR and CDR2 FQNEAQ (reference sequence). The CDR3 length is 13 residues.

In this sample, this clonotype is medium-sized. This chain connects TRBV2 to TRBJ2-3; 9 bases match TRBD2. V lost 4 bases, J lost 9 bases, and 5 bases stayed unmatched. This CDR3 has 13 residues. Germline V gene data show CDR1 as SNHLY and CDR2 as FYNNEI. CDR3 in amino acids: CASSGAGGRTQYF. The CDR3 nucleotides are TGTGCCAGCAGTGGTGCGGGGGGGCGCACGCAGTATTTT.

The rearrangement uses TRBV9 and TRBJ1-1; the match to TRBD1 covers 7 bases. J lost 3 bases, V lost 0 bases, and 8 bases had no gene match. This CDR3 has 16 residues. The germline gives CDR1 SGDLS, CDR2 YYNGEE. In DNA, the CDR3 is TGTGCCAGCAGCGTAGGTTACAGGGGACCATACACTGAAGCTTTCTTT. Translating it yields CASSVGYRGPYTEAFF.

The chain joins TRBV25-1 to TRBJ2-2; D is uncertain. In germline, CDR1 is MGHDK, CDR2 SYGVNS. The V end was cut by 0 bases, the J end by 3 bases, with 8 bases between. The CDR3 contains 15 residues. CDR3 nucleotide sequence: TGTGCCAGCAGTGAATACGGCAGCTACACCGGGGAGCTGTTTTTT. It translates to CASSEYGSYTGELFF.

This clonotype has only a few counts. CDR3 bases: TGTGCCATCAGTGAGTCGTATGCGGGGTCGGGAGATACGCAGTATTTT. It codes for CAISESYAGSGDTQYF. The chain uses TRBV10-3 and TRBJ2-3, with a tentative D call TRBD2 (6 bases). The germline CDR1 and CDR2 sequences are ENHRY and SYGVKD. CDR3 size: 16 residues. V was cut by 0 bases and J by 5 bases, with 15 bases left in between.

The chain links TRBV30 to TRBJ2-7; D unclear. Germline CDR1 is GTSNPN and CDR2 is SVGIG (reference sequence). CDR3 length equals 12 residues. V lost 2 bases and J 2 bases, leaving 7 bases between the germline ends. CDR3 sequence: CAWSPIPYEQYF. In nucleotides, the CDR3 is TGTGCCTGGAGTCCGATACCCTACGAGCAGTACTTC. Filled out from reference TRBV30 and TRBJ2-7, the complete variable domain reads SQTIHQWPATLVQPVGSPLSLECTVEGTSNPNLYWYRQAAGRGLQLLFYSVGIGQISSEVPQNLSASRPQDRQFILSSKKLLLSDSGFYLCAWSPIPYEQYFGPGTRLTVT.

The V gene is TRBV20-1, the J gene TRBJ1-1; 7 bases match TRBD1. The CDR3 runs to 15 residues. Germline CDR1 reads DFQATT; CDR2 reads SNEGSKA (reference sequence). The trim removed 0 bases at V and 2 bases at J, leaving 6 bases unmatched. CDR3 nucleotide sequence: TGCAGTGCTAGAGATCCGGACAGGTCCAACACTGAAGCTTTCTTT. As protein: CSARDPDRSNTEAFF.

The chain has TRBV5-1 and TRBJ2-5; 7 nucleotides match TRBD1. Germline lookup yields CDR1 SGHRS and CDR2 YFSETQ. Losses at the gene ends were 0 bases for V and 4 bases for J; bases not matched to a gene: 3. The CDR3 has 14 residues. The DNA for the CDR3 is TGCGCCAGCAGCTTGGTATCAGGGGGAGAGACCCAGTACTTC. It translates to CASSLVSGGETQYF.

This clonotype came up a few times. The chain's CDR3 is CASRGQGGNSPLHF. The CDR3, as DNA: TGTGCCAGCAGAGGACAGGGAGGAAATTCACCCCTCCACTTT. The chain couples TRBV9 to TRBJ1-6, with TRBD1 identical over 8 bases. The J segment lost 7 bases and the V segment lost 5 bases, leaving 5 bases of the junction unmatched. The CDR3 sequence is 14 residues long. Germline V gene sequence: CDR1 SGDLS, CDR2 YYNGEE.

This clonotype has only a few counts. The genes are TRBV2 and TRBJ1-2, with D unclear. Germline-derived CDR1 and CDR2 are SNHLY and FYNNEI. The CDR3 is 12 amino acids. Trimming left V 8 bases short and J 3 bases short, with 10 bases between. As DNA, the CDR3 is TGTGCCAGCGGAAGGTCTTACTATGGCTACACCTTC. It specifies CASGRSYYGYTF.

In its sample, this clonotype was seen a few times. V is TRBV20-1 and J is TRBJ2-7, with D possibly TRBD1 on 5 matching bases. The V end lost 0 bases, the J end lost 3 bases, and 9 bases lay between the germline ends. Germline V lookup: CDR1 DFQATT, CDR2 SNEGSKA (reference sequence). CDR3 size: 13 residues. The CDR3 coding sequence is TGCAGTGCTAGAGATCCAGGGCGCTACGAGCAGTACTTC. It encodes CSARDPGRYEQYF.

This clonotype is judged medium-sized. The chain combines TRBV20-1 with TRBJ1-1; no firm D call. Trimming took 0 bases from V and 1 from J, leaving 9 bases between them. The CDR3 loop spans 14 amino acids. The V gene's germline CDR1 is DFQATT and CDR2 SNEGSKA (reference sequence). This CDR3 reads CSARDSRANTEAFF. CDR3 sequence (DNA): TGCAGTGCTAGAGATTCACGGGCGAACACTGAAGCTTTCTTT.

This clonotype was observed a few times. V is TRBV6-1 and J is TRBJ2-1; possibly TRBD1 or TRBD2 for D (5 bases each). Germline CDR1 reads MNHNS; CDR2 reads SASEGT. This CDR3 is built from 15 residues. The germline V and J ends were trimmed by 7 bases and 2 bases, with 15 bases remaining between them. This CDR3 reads CASTIVGDAYNEQFF. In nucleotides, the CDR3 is TGTGCCAGCACTATAGTCGGGGACGCCTACAATGAGCAGTTCTTC.

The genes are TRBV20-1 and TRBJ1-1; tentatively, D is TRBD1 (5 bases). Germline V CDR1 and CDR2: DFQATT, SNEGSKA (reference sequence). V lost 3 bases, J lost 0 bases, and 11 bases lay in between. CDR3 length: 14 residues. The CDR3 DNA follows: TGCAGTGCTAGGGTCGGGGCCTTGAACACTGAAGCTTTCTTT. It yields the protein CSARVGALNTEAFF.

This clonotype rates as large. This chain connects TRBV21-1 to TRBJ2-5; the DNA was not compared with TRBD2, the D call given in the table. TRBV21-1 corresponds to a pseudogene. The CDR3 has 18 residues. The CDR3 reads CASSKVPSGGIKQETQYF. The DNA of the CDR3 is TGTGCCAGCAGCAAAGTGCCTAGCGGCGGAATAAAGCAAGAGACCCAGTACTTC.

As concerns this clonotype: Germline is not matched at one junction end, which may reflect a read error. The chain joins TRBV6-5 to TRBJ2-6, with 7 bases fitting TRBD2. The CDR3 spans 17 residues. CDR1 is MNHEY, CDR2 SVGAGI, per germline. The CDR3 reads CASSYGGLLSGANVPTF. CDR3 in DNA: TGTGCCAGCAGTTACGGGGGACTACTCTCTGGGGCCAACGTCCCGACTTTC.

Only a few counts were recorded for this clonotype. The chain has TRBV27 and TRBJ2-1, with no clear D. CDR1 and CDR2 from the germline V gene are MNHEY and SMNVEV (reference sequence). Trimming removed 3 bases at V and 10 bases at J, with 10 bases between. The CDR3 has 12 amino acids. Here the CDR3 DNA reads TGTGCCAGCAGTTTTCCGGCAGCCGAGCAGTTCTTC. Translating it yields CASSFPAAEQFF.

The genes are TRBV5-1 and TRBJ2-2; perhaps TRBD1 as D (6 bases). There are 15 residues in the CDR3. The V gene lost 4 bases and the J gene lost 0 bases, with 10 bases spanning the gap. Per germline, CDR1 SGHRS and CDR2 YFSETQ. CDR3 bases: TGCGCCAGCAGCCCAGGGACAACGAACACCGGGGAGCTGTTTTTT. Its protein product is CASSPGTTNTGELFF.

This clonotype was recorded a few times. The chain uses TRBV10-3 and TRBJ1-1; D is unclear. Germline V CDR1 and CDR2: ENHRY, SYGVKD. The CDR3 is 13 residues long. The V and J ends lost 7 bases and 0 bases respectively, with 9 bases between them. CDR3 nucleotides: TGTGCCATCATGAGGGTGTTGAACACTGAAGCTTTCTTT. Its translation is CAIMRVLNTEAFF.